Listed below are T cell receptor beta chains from one sample, sequenced in a study of T cells after yellow fever vaccination. TCRdb re-analysed the 5' RACE reads in MiXCR, keeping a single row per CDR3 protein. The repertoire holds 200,000 to 300,000 distinct CDR3 sequences, with roughly 3.7% as singletons. The specimen was PBMCs, collected 15 days after the yellow fever booster vaccination. These receptor sequences come from a man between 18 and 29 years old who received the YFV17D yellow fever vaccine. Each CDR3 is given with its conserved first and last residue. Each record gives: V gene, CDR3 protein.

V: TRBV5-1; CDR3: CASSYVSGGPDTQYF
V: TRBV7-2; CDR3: CASSSAPIPTF
V: TRBV7-4; CDR3: CASSPGHRNTEAFF
V: TRBV9; CDR3: CASSVAPDGRSSGANVLTF
V: TRBV4-1; CDR3: CASSQVEGGTDTQYF
V: TRBV18; CDR3: CASSPSQLQGASEQYF
V: TRBV5-1; CDR3: CASSLPRAGIDTQYF
V: TRBV7-6; CDR3: CASSLATAFVNTEAFF
V: TRBV2; CDR3: CASGTRGTVNTQYF
V: TRBV7-9; CDR3: CASSPRQGRIPEAFF
V: TRBV7-9; CDR3: CASSLDGTIGGETQYF
V: TRBV7-2; CDR3: CASSPTGVTETQYF
V: TRBV14; CDR3: CASSQDSYGYTF
V: TRBV29-1; CDR3: CSVDTSGSDEQFF
V: TRBV7-6; CDR3: CASSRGTGQVTGELFF
V: TRBV12-3/TRBV12-4; CDR3: CASSLTTGDTEAFF
V: TRBV5-1; CDR3: CASSYGTAQREEKLFF
V: TRBV30; CDR3: CAWRPNRVYQPQHF
V: TRBV7-2; CDR3: CASSVDSLNSPLHF
V: TRBV7-2; CDR3: CASSPPQVGFGELFF
V: TRBV12-3/TRBV12-4; CDR3: CASSLDGTGGQSPYNEQFF
V: TRBV5-1; CDR3: CASSAQDGPGYTEAFF
V: TRBV3-2; CDR3: CASSPHGGQGLAYGYTF
V: TRBV6-6; CDR3: CASRRTGGSSNQPQHF
V: TRBV5-6; CDR3: CASSPSYQETQYF
V: TRBV11-1; CDR3: CASSPGTTFEETQYF
V: TRBV6-6; CDR3: CASSSGHVSNQPQHF
V: TRBV7-8; CDR3: CASSSGQGAHTEAFF
V: TRBV5-1; CDR3: CASSLGRVEAFF